These 18 T cell receptor beta chains originate from one sample sequenced in a study of control samples from healthy donors and cancer patients. TCRdb keeps only in-frame clones here, not all; method: immunoSEQ multiplex PCR. The sample lists about 150,000 clones, around nine tenths occurring once. The sequenced sample was blood. These receptors originate from a woman under 40 in good health.

This clone was detected only once. The rearrangement uses TRBV4-3 and TRBJ1-2, with D hard to call. V was pared by 0 bases and J by 4 bases, with 15 bases between. The CDR3 spans 16 residues. The germline gives CDR1 LGHNA, CDR2 YSLEER. CDR3: CASSQDRGGEGYGYTF. CDR3 bases: TGCGCCAGCAGCCAAGATCGGGGAGGAGAGGGCTATGGCTACACCTTC.

The CDR3 loop is CASSASTGSAYEQYF. For the CDR3, the DNA is TGTGCCAGCAGTGCAAGTACTGGGAGCGCCTACGAGCAGTACTTC. The chain recombines TRBV27 with TRBJ2-7; possible D gene TRBD2, 5 bases. This CDR3 has 15 amino acids. V was cut by 5 bases and J by 2 bases, with 16 bases left in between. Germline-derived CDR1 and CDR2 are MNHEY and SMNVEV (reference sequence).

This clone has only one observation. The chain uses TRBV19 and TRBJ2-1; D is unclear. V was trimmed by 4 bases and J by 4 bases, leaving 5 bases between them. The CDR3 has 12 amino acids. The germline V gene has CDR1 LNHDA and CDR2 SQIVND (reference sequence). The CDR3 DNA follows: TGTGCCAGTAGTACCGGGTACAATGAGCAGTTCTTC. As protein: CASSTGYNEQFF. Together with reference TRBV19 and TRBJ2-1, the CDR3 gives the full variable domain: DGGITQSPKYLFRKEGQNVTLSCEQNLNHDAMYWYRQDPGQGLRLIYYSQIVNDFQKGDIAEGYSVSREKKESFPLTVTSAQKNPTAFYLCASSTGYNEQFFGPGTRLTVL.

The gene calls are TRBV7-8 and TRBJ1-5, with 7 positions matching TRBD1. Germline V gives CDR1 SGHVS, CDR2 FQNEAQ. There are 16 residues in the CDR3. V shed 6 bases, J shed 5 bases, and the junction held 13 bases outside the gene matches. In DNA, the CDR3 is TGTGCCAGCAGTTCTAGCGTCCACAGGGGAGATCAGCCCCAGCATTTT. It is translated as CASSSSVHRGDQPQHF.

This chain uses TRBV19 with TRBJ2-7, with 8 bases aligning to TRBD1. Per germline, CDR1 LNHDA and CDR2 SQIVND (reference sequence). CDR3 length: 16 amino acids. V gave up 3 bases and J gave up 4 bases; unmatched junction bases: 11. DNA for the CDR3: TGTGCCAGTAGTATCGGACAGGGACCCGGCGGGTACGAGCAGTACTTC. It is translated as CASSIGQGPGGYEQYF.

CDR3 protein: CASSLSDTGNSPLHF. CDR3 bases: TGTGCCAGCAGCTTATCGGACACTGGCAATTCACCCCTCCACTTT. The rearrangement uses TRBV7-9 and TRBJ1-6; D may be TRBD1 (5 bases). Per the germline V gene, CDR1 is SEHNR and CDR2 is FQNEAQ (reference sequence). This CDR3 is 15 amino acids long. Trimming took 2 bases from V and 7 from J, leaving 12 bases between them.

The rearrangement uses TRBV4-1 and TRBJ1-2, with D uncertain. The CDR3 extends over 13 amino acids. V dropped 7 bases and J dropped 4 bases, with 13 bases sitting between them. Germline CDR1 MGHRA, CDR2 YSYEKL. The CDR3, as DNA: TGCGCCAGCAACCAGGCGGGTGCCTATGGCTACACCTTC. It codes for CASNQAGAYGYTF.

As for this clone: Relative to the germline gene, one junction end is altered; a read error may explain this. The V and J genes are TRBV7-2 and TRBJ2-7; 7 bases map to TRBD2. Germline lookup yields CDR1 SGHTA and CDR2 FQGNSA. The CDR3 has 13 amino acids. CDR3 in amino acids: CASSLGRDYDGDF. CDR3 nucleotide sequence: TGTGCCAGCAGCTTAGGTCGGGACTATGACGGCGACTTC. Looking up the rest from reference TRBV7-2 and TRBJ2-7 gives the full variable domain: GAGVSQSPSNKVTEKGKDVELRCDPISGHTALYWYRQSLGQGLEFLIYFQGNSAPDKSGLPSDRFSAERTGGSVSTLTIQRTQQEDSAVYLCASSLGRDYDGDFGPGTRLTVT.

The CDR3 DNA sequence: TGCGCCAGCAGCACCATGGCCGGGGCTATTGGCTACACCTTC. It yields the protein CASSTMAGAIGYTF. The genes are TRBV4-3 and TRBJ1-2, with TRBD1 as a possible D gene (5 bases). The CDR3 has 14 residues. Trimming stripped 5 bases from V and 7 bases from J, with 17 bases between. From germline, CDR1 is LGHNA and CDR2 YSLEER.

The chain carries TRBV4-1 and TRBJ2-3; possible D gene TRBD2, 6 bases. The germline CDR1 and CDR2 sequences are MGHRA and YSYEKL. The CDR3 has 17 amino acids. V was shortened by 4 bases and J by 3 bases, with 20 bases between the two germline ends. The CDR3 is CASSLLYLALGTDTQYF. CDR3 in DNA: TGCGCCAGCAGCCTGCTCTATCTAGCGCTGGGGACAGATACGCAGTATTTT.

The chain couples TRBV7-9 to TRBJ2-1; unclear D gene. This CDR3 region has 13 residues. Looked up from germline, CDR1 is SEHNR and CDR2 is FQNEAQ (reference sequence). V was shortened by 0 bases and J by 5 bases, with 5 bases between the two germline ends. The chain's CDR3 is CASSLAFDNEQFF. In nucleotides, the CDR3 is TGTGCCAGCAGCTTAGCTTTTGACAATGAGCAGTTCTTC.

The CDR3 nucleotides read TGTGCCAGTAGCCCGCGCGGTCGACAGGGGCCTTGGGATACGCAGTATTTT. Protein product: CASSPRGRQGPWDTQYF. The chain carries TRBV19 and TRBJ2-3; 8 bases are a match to TRBD1. From germline, CDR1 is LNHDA and CDR2 SQIVND (reference sequence). This CDR3 has 17 residues. Losses at the gene ends were 6 bases for V and 6 bases for J; bases not matched to a gene: 17.

This chain joins TRBV7-9 and TRBJ1-1, with 8 bases aligning to TRBD1. CDR3 length: 15 amino acids. In germline, CDR1 is SEHNR, CDR2 FQNEAQ (reference sequence). After removal of 7 bases from V and 4 bases from J, the junction contained 11 bases not matched to a gene. The CDR3 DNA reads TGTGCCAGCACCCTAGGGGGCAGGGGGCCCACTGAAGCTTTCTTT. It translates to CASTLGGRGPTEAFF.

This sequence joins TRBV28 and TRBJ2-2, with D unclear. CDR1 MDHEN and CDR2 SYDVKM come from the germline V gene. The V and J ends lost 3 bases and 5 bases respectively, with 4 bases between them. This CDR3 comprises 12 residues. CDR3 sequence reads: CASSLLTGELFF. CDR3 nucleotide sequence: TGTGCCAGCAGTTTGCTAACCGGGGAGCTGTTTTTT.

This clone was found a few times. The chain couples TRBV10-2 to TRBJ1-5; TRBD1 is a possible D gene (5 bases). The CDR3 consists of 12 residues. Deletions cut 2 bases from V and 9 bases from J, with 8 bases between. Germline CDR1 reads WSHSY; CDR2 reads SAAADI. In nucleotides, the CDR3 is TGCGCCAGCAGTGAGCCTGGGGGGCCCCAGCATTTT. Its protein is CASSEPGGPQHF.

This chain uses TRBV5-1 with TRBJ2-3; a possible D gene is TRBD1 (6 bases). Trimming pared 0 bases from V and 1 base from J, leaving 15 bases between. Germline V gene lookup returns CDR1 SGHRS and CDR2 YFSETQ. The CDR3 length is 17 residues. CDR3 nucleotides: TGCGCCAGCAGCTTGGCCTATGGCGCAGGGGGCACAGATACGCAGTATTTT. The encoded protein is CASSLAYGAGGTDTQYF.

This sequence joins TRBV7-2 and TRBJ2-1; 11 bases fit TRBD2. Germline-derived CDR1 and CDR2 are SGHTA and FQGNSA. With 5 bases clipped from V and 4 bases from J, the junction kept 10 bases outside the gene matches. The CDR3 has 17 amino acids. The CDR3 loop reads CASSPGSGRVLYNEQFF. The CDR3 DNA reads TGTGCCAGCAGCCCCGGTAGCGGGAGGGTGCTTTACAATGAGCAGTTCTTC.

The J gene is TRBJ1-4, the V gene TRBV5-5; D ambiguous. With 5 bases removed from V and 2 bases from J, the gap between germline ends came to 19 bases. The CDR3 runs 17 residues. The germline V gene encodes CDR1 SGHKS and CDR2 YYEKEE (reference sequence). CDR3 bases: TGTGCCAGCAGTTCTTCCTGGGGAGGTCGCACTAATGAAAAACTGTTTTTT. This sequence encodes CASSSSWGGRTNEKLFF.